This is a list of T cell receptor beta chains from one sample in a study of T-cell memory formation after mild COVID-19. TCRdb re-called the 5' RACE reads with MiXCR, one entry per CDR3 protein. The sample lists about 290,000 distinct CDR3 sequences, approximately 15% occurring once. The sequenced sample was PBMCs or a T cell subset sorted from them (not recorded which). These receptors were taken from a man younger than 35 who had mild COVID-19 (a few samples of this study predate the infection). Cell type and time point are not known. CDR3s leave out the opening cysteine and the closing phenylalanine or tryptophan.

j_gene: TRBJ1-2; v_gene: TRBV25-1; CDR3aa: ASSNSLRGNGYT
j_gene: TRBJ2-5; v_gene: TRBV14; CDR3aa: ASSRRSDSQETQY
j_gene: TRBJ2-1; v_gene: TRBV4-1; CDR3aa: ASSQVLDNEQF
j_gene: TRBJ2-6; v_gene: TRBV15; CDR3aa: ATSSRSGANVLT
j_gene: TRBJ2-1; v_gene: TRBV20-1; CDR3aa: SAQLGLYNEQF
j_gene: TRBJ2-3; v_gene: TRBV7-2; CDR3aa: ASSFLLVPTQY
j_gene: TRBJ2-4; v_gene: TRBV5-1; CDR3aa: ASSESGGGAKNIQY
j_gene: TRBJ2-3; v_gene: TRBV6-1; CDR3aa: ASSAKGNLQPTSTDTQY
j_gene: TRBJ1-5; v_gene: TRBV7-8; CDR3aa: ASSQRGSFSGNQPQH
j_gene: TRBJ2-5; v_gene: TRBV7-2; CDR3aa: ASSLADEETQY
j_gene: TRBJ2-1; v_gene: TRBV5-1; CDR3aa: ASSGRTGIGEQF
j_gene: TRBJ1-1; v_gene: TRBV7-2; CDR3aa: ATSAGRNTEAF
j_gene: TRBJ2-6; v_gene: TRBV11-2; CDR3aa: ASTLVPKGSGANVLT
j_gene: TRBJ1-2; v_gene: TRBV3-1; CDR3aa: ASSTTGAAANYGYT
j_gene: TRBJ2-5; v_gene: TRBV7-9; CDR3aa: ASSLAPDKETQY
j_gene: TRBJ2-2; v_gene: TRBV4-2; CDR3aa: ASSLGGGASNTGELF
j_gene: TRBJ1-1; v_gene: TRBV6-6; CDR3aa: ASSIQTGLFSEAF
j_gene: TRBJ2-7; v_gene: TRBV6-5; CDR3aa: ASSSTGQSSYEQY
j_gene: TRBJ2-4; v_gene: TRBV4-1; CDR3aa: ASSQDPGQGKNIQY
j_gene: TRBJ2-3; v_gene: TRBV3-1; CDR3aa: ASSQLAGFTDTQY
j_gene: TRBJ2-7; v_gene: TRBV5-4; CDR3aa: ASSYIPNEQY
j_gene: TRBJ1-2; v_gene: TRBV6-5; CDR3aa: ASARQGQVWGYT
j_gene: TRBJ1-5; v_gene: TRBV5-1; CDR3aa: ASSLVGGNQPQH
j_gene: TRBJ2-3; v_gene: TRBV7-2; CDR3aa: ASSTTTATSTDTQY
j_gene: TRBJ1-1; v_gene: TRBV5-6; CDR3aa: ASSNRGSNTEAF
j_gene: TRBJ1-1; v_gene: TRBV2; CDR3aa: ASLKDGGTEAF
j_gene: TRBJ2-1; v_gene: TRBV5-4; CDR3aa: ASSAPGEVSSYNEQF
j_gene: TRBJ1-3; v_gene: TRBV7-9; CDR3aa: ASSHGRISGNTIY
j_gene: TRBJ2-1; v_gene: TRBV5-1; CDR3aa: ASSLEVNYNEQF
j_gene: TRBJ2-3; v_gene: TRBV7-8; CDR3aa: ASTTPGQKSTDTQY
j_gene: TRBJ2-2; v_gene: TRBV5-1; CDR3aa: ASSLDSGELF
j_gene: TRBJ2-3; v_gene: TRBV2; CDR3aa: ASSEQGNWDTQY
j_gene: TRBJ2-5; v_gene: TRBV3-1; CDR3aa: ASSIGGGVQETQY
j_gene: TRBJ2-5; v_gene: TRBV9; CDR3aa: ASSVVVDGETQY
j_gene: TRBJ2-4; v_gene: TRBV19; CDR3aa: ASSIRHIQY
j_gene: TRBJ2-7; v_gene: TRBV7-2; CDR3aa: ASSLVGTGGEQY
j_gene: TRBJ1-5; v_gene: TRBV30; CDR3aa: AWSGTGNQPQH
j_gene: TRBJ1-3; v_gene: TRBV25-1; CDR3aa: ASSPGPTIY